These 24 T cell receptor beta chains were all obtained from the same sample, sequenced in a study of response to subunit inactivated influenza vaccine. From the RT-PCR reads, TCRdb called clonotypes with MiXCR, one entry per CDR3 protein. The table has about 300,000 distinct CDR3 sequences, 20% to 25% seen once. The sample in question was PBMCs from blood, obtained approximately 22 months after vaccination. Source of these receptors: a man between 50 and 75 years old who received an inactivated influenza vaccine.

This clonotype was counted a few times. The chain uses TRBV20-1 and TRBJ2-3; D tentatively fits TRBD1 or TRBD2 (5 bases each). The V gene lost 6 bases and the J gene lost 8 bases, with 21 bases spanning the gap. The germline V gene encodes CDR1 DFQATT and CDR2 SNEGSKA (reference sequence). This CDR3 is 14 amino acids long. The CDR3 DNA reads as TGCAGTGCCGTACCGGGGCTTACGGTCCGTACGCAGTATTTT. Amino acids: CSAVPGLTVRTQYF.

V is TRBV29-1 and J is TRBJ2-3, with D possibly matching TRBD1 (7 bases). V was clipped by 1 base and J by 2 bases, with 13 bases between them. The CDR3 is 15 amino acids. CDR1 is SQVTM and CDR2 is ANQGSEA in the germline V gene. The CDR3 DNA reads as TGCAGCGTTGAAGCTCAGGGGGGTTCCACAGATACGCAGTATTTT. Its protein product is CSVEAQGGSTDTQYF.

The V and J genes are TRBV18 and TRBJ2-2; D not certain. Germline CDR1 is KGHSH and CDR2 is LQKENI. V dropped 2 bases and J dropped 1 base, with 11 bases sitting between them. The CDR3 runs to 16 residues. DNA of the CDR3: TGTGCCAGCTCACCAAGACTTTCGGGGAACACCGGGGAGCTGTTTTTT. This encodes CASSPRLSGNTGELFF.

This chain connects TRBV20-1 to TRBJ1-5; D not resolved. The CDR3 has 14 amino acids. CDR1 is DFQATT, CDR2 SNEGSKA, per germline (reference sequence). V lost 3 bases to trimming and J lost 1 base, with 10 bases between them. The CDR3 region is CSARDGSSNQPQHF. The CDR3 DNA follows: TGCAGTGCTAGGGACGGATCGAGCAATCAGCCCCAGCATTTT.

The chain combines TRBV20-1 with TRBJ2-1, with TRBD2 matching over 9 bases. The germline V gene encodes CDR1 DFQATT and CDR2 SNEGSKA (reference sequence). CDR3 length: 13 amino acids. CDR3: CRVIAGAYGEQFF. The CDR3 DNA is TGCAGAGTTATAGCGGGGGCCTACGGTGAGCAGTTCTTC.

The J gene is TRBJ2-7, the V gene TRBV19, with 8 positions matching TRBD2. Germline V gene data show CDR1 as LNHDA and CDR2 as SQIVND (reference sequence). The CDR3 consists of 15 residues. With 2 bases clipped from V and 4 bases from J, the junction kept 7 bases outside the gene matches. The CDR3 nucleotides are TGTGCCAGTAGTATAATCAGCGGGAGTGCGTACGAGCAGTACTTC. It codes for CASSIISGSAYEQYF.

The V call is TRBV7-9, the J call TRBJ2-7, with D hard to call. CDR1 SEHNR and CDR2 FQNEAQ come from the germline V gene (reference sequence). Trimming cost V 4 bases and J 2 bases, with 9 bases left between them. CDR3 length: 13 amino acids. CDR3 nucleotides: TGTGCCAGCAGCTCCAAAGACACCTACGAGCAGTACTTC. Protein sequence: CASSSKDTYEQYF.

The genes are TRBV10-3 and TRBJ1-1; 10 bases map to TRBD1. The J segment lost 5 bases and the V segment lost 6 bases, leaving 3 bases of the junction unmatched. The CDR3 spans 13 residues. Germline CDR1 and CDR2: ENHRY and SYGVKD. CDR3 protein: CAISPGQGTEAFF. In DNA form, the CDR3 reads TGTGCCATCAGCCCGGGACAGGGGACTGAAGCTTTCTTT.

This clonotype was seen at least ten times. V usage is TRBV11-2 and J usage is TRBJ1-3; D not resolved. This CDR3 is built from 13 residues. In germline, CDR1 is SGHAT, CDR2 FQNNGV. The V gene lost 3 bases and the J gene lost 4 bases, with 7 bases spanning the gap. CDR3 nucleotides: TGTGCCAGCAGCTTCGTATCCGGAAACACCATATATTTT. Its protein product is CASSFVSGNTIYF.

CDR3 protein: CASSEQGPPGDEQYF. DNA for the CDR3: TGTGCCAGCAGCGAACAGGGGCCCCCGGGTGACGAGCAGTACTTC. This chain links TRBV12-3 or TRBV12-4 with TRBJ2-7, with 7 bases fitting TRBD1. After removal of 6 bases from V and 5 bases from J, the junction contained 13 bases not matched to a gene. This CDR3 is 15 amino acids long.

There are many counts of this clonotype. This chain joins TRBV5-6 and TRBJ1-1; possible D gene TRBD1, 5 bases. Germline lookup yields CDR1 SGHDT and CDR2 YYEEEE. V dropped 1 base and J dropped 1 base, with 11 bases sitting between them. The CDR3 is 15 amino acids. The CDR3 region is CASSLLAGQNTEAFF. In nucleotides, the CDR3 is TGTGCCAGCAGCTTGTTAGCAGGGCAGAACACTGAAGCTTTCTTT.

The rearrangement uses TRBV28 and TRBJ2-3, with TRBD1 as a possible D gene (6 bases). The CDR3 is 15 residues long. In germline, CDR1 is MDHEN, CDR2 SYDVKM. The V end was cut by 2 bases, the J end by 3 bases, with 12 bases between. The CDR3 here is CASSLRGRGTDTQYF. Here the CDR3 DNA reads TGTGCCAGCAGTTTACGGGGCAGGGGAACAGATACGCAGTATTTT. The full variable domain, rest sourced from reference TRBV28 and TRBJ2-3, is DVKVTQSSRYLVKRTGEKVFLECVQDMDHENMFWYRQDPGLGLRLIYFSYDVKMKEKGDIPEGYSVSREKKERFSLILESASTNQTSMYLCASSLRGRGTDTQYFGPGTRLTVL.

The chain links TRBV27 to TRBJ1-2; TRBD1 might be the D (5 bases). The CDR3 runs to 15 residues. CDR1 and CDR2 from the germline V gene are MNHEY and SMNVEV (reference sequence). The V end was cut by 7 bases, the J end by 4 bases, with 19 bases between. CDR3: CASTKRVTGAYGYTF. The CDR3 bases are TGTGCCAGCACCAAACGCGTTACAGGCGCCTATGGCTACACCTTC.

This clonotype was seen a handful of times. The chain combines TRBV5-1 with TRBJ2-3; D is unresolved. V was shortened by 2 bases and J by 3 bases, with 4 bases between the two germline ends. The germline CDR1 and CDR2 sequences are SGHRS and YFSETQ. This CDR3 has 12 amino acids. The CDR3 coding sequence is TGCGCCAGCAGCTTACGGACAGATACGCAGTATTTT. It is translated as CASSLRTDTQYF.

The V and J genes are TRBV10-3 and TRBJ1-6; D not resolved. This CDR3 is 14 amino acids long. V was trimmed by 0 bases and J by 7 bases, leaving 7 bases between them. The germline CDR1 and CDR2 sequences are ENHRY and SYGVKD. The CDR3 loop is CAISESDGNSPLHF. The CDR3 DNA is TGTGCCATCAGTGAGTCAGACGGGAATTCACCCCTCCACTTT.

This clonotype has a handful of counts. V gene TRBV28 combines with J gene TRBJ1-5; D might be TRBD1 (6 bases). The germline CDR1 and CDR2 sequences are MDHEN and SYDVKM. The CDR3 has 15 residues. V was cut by 6 bases and J by 4 bases, with 16 bases left in between. The DNA for the CDR3 is TGTGCCAGCAGCCGAGGGACATTGAGGAATCAGCCCCAGCATTTT. It is translated as CASSRGTLRNQPQHF. The entire variable domain, with the rest obtained from reference TRBV28 and TRBJ1-5, is as follows: DVKVTQSSRYLVKRTGEKVFLECVQDMDHENMFWYRQDPGLGLRLIYFSYDVKMKEKGDIPEGYSVSREKKERFSLILESASTNQTSMYLCASSRGTLRNQPQHFGDGTRLSIL.

This clonotype occurred many times. The chain joins TRBV7-9 to TRBJ2-5, with a weak D call TRBD2 (7 bases). V shed 4 bases and J shed 5 bases, with 14 bases lying between them. The CDR3 runs 14 residues. Germline V lookup: CDR1 SEHNR, CDR2 FQNEAQ (reference sequence). The DNA of the CDR3 is TGTGCCAGCAGCTCAACGGGGGGCTATGAGACCCAGTACTTC. Protein sequence: CASSSTGGYETQYF.

The table lists this clonotype with a few counts. The chain carries TRBV5-6 and TRBJ2-5, with D maybe TRBD2 (6 bases). The CDR3 is 15 residues long. Germline CDR1 SGHDT, CDR2 YYEEEE. With 6 bases removed from V and 2 bases from J, the gap between germline ends came to 17 bases. CDR3 sequence: CASNRIRDSQETQYF. In nucleotides, the CDR3 is TGTGCCAGCAACCGAATCCGGGACTCACAAGAGACCCAGTACTTC.

As DNA, the CDR3 is TGCGCCAGCAGCTTATCGACAGGATCCTATGGCTACACCTTC. Its protein is CASSLSTGSYGYTF. The chain links TRBV5-1 to TRBJ1-2; tentative D call: TRBD1 (6 bases). Trimming removed 2 bases at V and 4 bases at J, with 12 bases between. This CDR3 is 14 amino acids long. Germline values: CDR1 SGHRS, CDR2 YFSETQ.

The chain uses TRBV5-1 and TRBJ1-3; D remains unclear. Germline CDR1 reads SGHRS; CDR2 reads YFSETQ. Trimming took 3 bases from V and 2 from J, leaving 12 bases between them. The CDR3 extends over 15 amino acids. This chain's CDR3 is CASSYDTQTGNTIYF. The CDR3 bases are TGCGCCAGCAGCTACGACACGCAAACTGGAAACACCATATATTTT.

Only a few counts were recorded for this clonotype. This chain uses TRBV15 with TRBJ2-7, with D tentatively TRBD1 (6 bases). Germline CDR1 is LNHNV and CDR2 is YYDKDF (reference sequence). Trimming shortened V by 1 base and J by 0 bases, and 16 bases separated the two germline ends. This CDR3 comprises 17 residues. CDR3 protein: CATSRGHRAPFSYEQYF. CDR3 coding DNA: TGTGCCACCAGCAGAGGCCACAGGGCCCCTTTCTCCTACGAGCAGTACTTC.

This clonotype has only a few counts. This CDR3 reads CASSQRPDRSGYTF. Here the CDR3 DNA reads TGCGCCAGCAGCCAACGACCGGACCGGTCTGGCTACACCTTC. This rearrangement joins TRBV5-1 to TRBJ1-2; D gene uncertain. V lost 4 bases, J lost 7 bases, and 17 bases lay in between. The CDR3 length is 14 residues. In germline, CDR1 is SGHRS, CDR2 YFSETQ.

This clonotype was seen only a few times. J is TRBJ2-6 and V is TRBV11-1; the D gene could be TRBD1 or TRBD2 (5 bases each). CDR1 is SGHAT, CDR2 FQDESV, per germline (reference sequence). The CDR3 runs 18 residues. Trimming took off 3 bases at V and 0 bases at J, with 15 bases between the two ends. CDR3: CASSFTTGRSSGANVLTF. The DNA of the CDR3 is TGTGCCAGCAGCTTTACCACGGGACGGAGCTCTGGGGCCAACGTCCTGACTTTC.

The CDR3 protein is CASSYFYPSRENIQYF. CDR3 DNA sequence: TGTGCCAGCAGTTACTTTTATCCCTCCCGGGAAAACATTCAGTACTTC. The chain combines TRBV6-2 or TRBV6-3 with TRBJ2-4; D unclear. Germline V CDR1 and CDR2: MNHEY, SVGEGT. The CDR3 totals 16 residues. Trimming took off 1 base at V and 5 bases at J, with 15 bases between the two ends.